The rows below give T cell receptor beta chains drawn from one sample of a study of CD8+CD57+ T cells in acquired aplastic anemia. TCRdb called the reads again in MiXCR, with one record for every CDR3 protein. Among 160,000 or so distinct CDR3 sequences listed, 40% to 55% were seen once. Sequencing was done on a sample of sorted CD4+, CD8+, or CD8+CD57+ T cells (not recorded which) from PBMCs. The receptor set was obtained from a human donor with aplastic anemia. Both conserved end residues are part of each CDR3. A D gene is named only where the DNA matches it firmly. Clone size, where shown, is once, few, many, or a class for clones that have expanded.

d_gene	v_gene	j_gene	abundance	CDR3nt	CDR3aa
.	TRBV11-3	TRBJ2-1	many	TGTGCCAGCAGCTCCGGGGGCTACAATGAGCAGTTCTTC	CASSSGGYNEQFF
TRBD1	TRBV29-1	TRBJ1-2	.	TGCAGCACGACACGGACAGGGGATGACTATGGCTACACCTTC	CSTTRTGDDYGYTF
.	TRBV7-9	TRBJ1-5	.	TGTGCCAGTGGGGGGTATAGCAATCAGCCCCAGCATTTT	CASGGYSNQPQHF
.	TRBV5-1	TRBJ2-3	.	TGCGCCAGCGGCCTGGACAGTTCTAGCACAGATACGCAGTATTTT	CASGLDSSSTDTQYF
.	TRBV7-2	TRBJ1-2	many	TGTGCCAGCAGCTTGCCAGGGCTTAACTATGGCTACACCTTC	CASSLPGLNYGYTF
.	TRBV6-1	TRBJ2-2	many	TGTGCCGGGAGTAGCACCGGGGAGCTGTTTTTT	CAGSSTGELFF
.	TRBV7-2	TRBJ1-2	.	TGTGCCAGCAGCCCGGGTGGCGGCTACGCCTTC	CASSPGGGYAF
TRBD1	TRBV5-6	TRBJ1-2	.	TGTGCCAGCAGTGCTGGACAGGTTTATGGCTACACCTTC	CASSAGQVYGYTF
.	TRBV2	TRBJ1-1	once	TGTGCCAGCAGGCCCACAGACTATGGCACTGAAGCTTTCTTT	CASRPTDYGTEAFF
.	TRBV15	TRBJ2-3	.	TGTGCCACCAGAGCGGGCCTCCGGGATTACACAGATACGCAGTATTTT	CATRAGLRDYTDTQYF
.	TRBV11-2	TRBJ1-6	.	TGTGCCAGCAGCTTAGATTCTATCAGAAGGGGATCACCCCTCCACTTT	CASSLDSIRRGSPLHF
TRBD2	TRBV20-1	TRBJ2-1	.	TGCAGTGCCATACTAGCGGGGGGGCCGACGGATGAGCAGTTCTTC	CSAILAGGPTDEQFF
TRBD1	TRBV29-1	TRBJ1-2	.	TGCAGCGTTGAAGATCGGGACAGTTTCGATGTGTATGGCTACACCTTC	CSVEDRDSFDVYGYTF
TRBD1	TRBV20-1	TRBJ1-6	.	TGCAGTGCTAGCCCACAGGGGGCGGGTTATTCACCCCTCCACTTT	CSASPQGAGYSPLHF
.	TRBV3-1	TRBJ2-1	many	TGTGCCAGCAGCGTTAGTCTTGGACCCCGAGTCTTC	CASSVSLGPRVF
.	TRBV10-3	TRBJ2-1	.	TGTGCCATCAGTGATGCCCGGGTCACGGGCGATAAGCAGTTCTTC	CAISDARVTGDKQFF
.	TRBV12-3/TRBV12-4	TRBJ1-1	many	TGTGCCAGCAGGGCCTTCAGGGAGGGCGGACTTGAAGCTTTCTTT	CASRAFREGGLEAFF
.	TRBV5-1	TRBJ2-1	many	TGCGCCAGCTACCTATCCCCATCGGACTCCTACAATGAGCAGTTCTTC	CASYLSPSDSYNEQFF
.	TRBV4-3	TRBJ1-5	many	TGCGCCAGCAGCCGAGACCTGAACGGGCAGCCCCAGCATTTT	CASSRDLNGQPQHF
.	TRBV19	TRBJ2-6	.	TGTGCCAGTATCCAGACAGGCCGTGGGGCCAACGTCCTGACTTTC	CASIQTGRGANVLTF
TRBD1	TRBV5-4	TRBJ1-1	many	TGTGCCAGCAGCTTCACCGGACAGGGAGAGGCTTTCTTT	CASSFTGQGEAFF
TRBD1	TRBV2	TRBJ1-6	many	TGTGCCAGCTCCCCGGACAGGGGGCGTTTGGATTCACCCCTCCACTTT	CASSPDRGRLDSPLHF
TRBD1	TRBV6-4	TRBJ1-1	many	TGTGCCAGCAACGCGGGACAGGGGGATAAAGCTTTCTTT	CASNAGQGDKAFF
TRBD1	TRBV29-1	TRBJ2-5	many	TGCAGCGTGGGGGGAGACAGGGGGCGTGAGACCCAGTACTTC	CSVGGDRGRETQYF
.	TRBV13	TRBJ2-5	.	TGTGCCAGCAGCGGGACGGCCAAAGAGACCCAGTACTTC	CASSGTAKETQYF
.	TRBV4-2	TRBJ2-7	few	TGTGCCAGCAGCCAATCAAGCGAGAGGCACGAGCAGTACTTC	CASSQSSERHEQYF
.	TRBV10-1	TRBJ2-1	.	TGCGCCAGCAGTGAAGACTCTCTGACGGGCAGTGAGCAGTTCTTC	CASSEDSLTGSEQFF
.	TRBV6-4	TRBJ2-7	many	TGTGCCAGCAGTGACCTGGCGGACAACTACGAGCAGTACTTC	CASSDLADNYEQYF
.	TRBV7-9	TRBJ2-1	.	TGTGCCAGCAGCTGGGGTTTTAACAATGAGCAGTTCTTC	CASSWGFNNEQFF
.	TRBV9	TRBJ2-7	.	TGTGCCAGCAGCGTAGGACCGGGGGTCGAGCAGTACTTC	CASSVGPGVEQYF
.	TRBV2	TRBJ2-7	many	TGTGCCAGCAGTGAGGATCAGGGTACCTACGAGCAGTACTTC	CASSEDQGTYEQYF
.	TRBV19	TRBJ2-2	.	TGTGCCAGTAGAGTAGCGTGGAGCACCGGGGAGCTGTTTTTT	CASRVAWSTGELFF
.	TRBV29-1	TRBJ1-4	many	TGCAGCGTTTCTTTAAGCCTGAGGGAAAAACTGTTTTTT	CSVSLSLREKLFF
.	TRBV5-4	TRBJ2-7	many	TGTGCCAGCAGCTCCGACGCAACGACCGGACTTCTAAGAATCGAGCAGTACTTC	CASSSDATTGLLRIEQYF
TRBD1	TRBV11-2	TRBJ1-2	many	TGTGCCAGCAGCTTAGTAGGACAGGGTTGGTCTGCGTTGGGCTACACCTTC	CASSLVGQGWSALGYTF
.	TRBV20-1	TRBJ2-7	.	TGCAGTGCTAGTCATTCCCCAGCCTACGAGCAGTACTTC	CSASHSPAYEQYF
TRBD1	TRBV2	TRBJ1-6	many	TGTGCCAAAAGGGGACAGCAAGGTACACCTAATTCACCCCTCCACTTT	CAKRGQQGTPNSPLHF
.	TRBV5-1	TRBJ2-5	few	TGCGCCAGCAGCTTGGCTCGGAAAGAGACCCAGTACTTC	CASSLARKETQYF
.	TRBV2	TRBJ1-2	.	TGTGCCAGCAGTGAAATCTACGGGGGAGGCTATGGCTACACCTTC	CASSEIYGGGYGYTF
TRBD2	TRBV12-3/TRBV12-4	TRBJ2-3	.	TGTGCCAGCAGTTCGGATGGGGGGGGGACGCAGTATTTT	CASSSDGGGTQYF
.	TRBV10-3	TRBJ1-1	.	TGTGCCATCAGCACCGACAGGTCCGATGAAGCTTTCTTT	CAISTDRSDEAFF
.	TRBV20-1	TRBJ2-5	many	TGCAGTGCTAGAGGACTCGGCGGTGAGACCCAGTACTTC	CSARGLGGETQYF
TRBD2	TRBV5-1	TRBJ2-1	many	TGCGCCAGCAGGGGACTAGCGGAATACAATGAGCAGTTCTTC	CASRGLAEYNEQFF
.	TRBV9	TRBJ2-7	.	TGTGCCAGCAGCGCCCACGCGACAGACGAGCAGTACTTC	CASSAHATDEQYF
.	TRBV7-9	TRBJ1-3	many	TGTGCCAGCAGCCCTGCGGACACCATATATTTT	CASSPADTIYF
.	TRBV20-1	TRBJ1-1	.	TGCAGTGCTAGGTCAGGGGCAGACACTGAAGCTTTCTTT	CSARSGADTEAFF
.	TRBV2	TRBJ1-6	.	TGTGCCAGCAAGCTCGGACCTTATCTCCACTTT	CASKLGPYLHF
.	TRBV20-1	TRBJ2-1	.	TGCAGTACCGGGACCCGGTTTGGCGAGCAGTTCTTC	CSTGTRFGEQFF
.	TRBV10-2	TRBJ1-3	.	TGCGCCAGCAGTGAGTCGAGGGCAGGGGGAAACACCATATATTTT	CASSESRAGGNTIYF
TRBD1	TRBV19	TRBJ1-4	.	TGTGCCAGTAGTACCCCCGGGACAGGGGACGAAAAACTGTTTTTT	CASSTPGTGDEKLFF
.	TRBV6-5	TRBJ1-2	few	TGTGCCAGCAGTTACCTTCTCGGGGCAGGTTCCGGCTACACCTTC	CASSYLLGAGSGYTF
.	TRBV29-1	TRBJ2-1	.	TGCAGCGTCGTACCCACAGGGTCGGGTGAGCAGTTCTTC	CSVVPTGSGEQFF
TRBD1	TRBV6-5	TRBJ1-1	many	TGTGCCAGCAGTTACATGGACAGGGCGGCTGAAGCTTTCTTT	CASSYMDRAAEAFF
.	TRBV4-2	TRBJ1-4	few	TGTGCCAGCAGCCAAGATCTTCGGGGGGTGGATGGTGAAAAACTGTTTTTT	CASSQDLRGVDGEKLFF
.	TRBV6-5	TRBJ1-3	many	TGTGCCAGCAGTTACTCGAGCCAACGGGGTAGGACTGGAAACACCATATATTTT	CASSYSSQRGRTGNTIYF
.	TRBV24-1	TRBJ1-3	many	TGTGCCACCAGTCCCCACAGTCCTGGAAACACCATATATTTT	CATSPHSPGNTIYF
.	TRBV20-1	TRBJ2-7	.	TGCAGTGCTAGAGATCCCTCCCTCATTTTCTCCTACGAGCAGTACTTC	CSARDPSLIFSYEQYF
TRBD1	TRBV6-1	TRBJ1-6	many	TGTGCCACCAGACAGGGGAGTTCACCCCTCCACTTT	CATRQGSSPLHF
.	TRBV5-1	TRBJ1-6	many	TGCGCCAGCAGCAACGGACAGAATTCACCCCTCCACTTT	CASSNGQNSPLHF
TRBD2	TRBV10-2	TRBJ2-1	.	TGCGCCAGCAGTTCGGGACTAGCGGGAGGACATGAGCAGTTCTTC	CASSSGLAGGHEQFF